Following are 3 T cell receptor beta chains from one sample sequenced in a study of cytomegalovirus exposure and HLA in healthy donors. The primer mix had 60 Vbeta and 13 Jbeta primers. The table came from immunoSEQ multiplex PCR; TCRdb's copy has only in-frame clones and leaves some out. The top ten hold 3% to 3.5% of the sample, which has approximately 100,000 clones, 70% to 80% seen once. Material for sequencing was PBMCs. Receptors were obtained from a middle-aged woman in good health and CMV-seronegative.

This clone showed up just once. V and J are TRBV9 and TRBJ2-5; D is perhaps TRBD1 (6 bases). The CDR3 is 16 residues long. Trimming left V 0 bases short and J 3 bases short, with 15 bases between. The germline V gene encodes CDR1 SGDLS and CDR2 YYNGEE. As DNA, the CDR3 is TGTGCCAGCAGCGTAGACCTCCACAGGGTTGAAGAGACCCAGTACTTC. It codes for CASSVDLHRVEETQYF.

The rearrangement links TRBV4-1 to TRBJ2-5, with TRBD1 identical over 11 bases. Gene TRBJ2-7 matches the end of the DNA better, so the J call may be wrong. CDR1 MGHRA and CDR2 YSYEKL come from the germline V gene. CDR3 size: 16 residues. Here the CDR3 DNA reads TGCGCCAGCAGCCGTAGGGGACAGGGGGGCTCCTACGAGCAGTACTTC. This translates into CASSRRGQGGSYEQYF.

A few counts support this clone. The chain combines TRBV7-2 with TRBJ1-2, with 8 bases that match TRBD1. CDR1 SGHTA and CDR2 FQGNSA come from the germline V gene. The CDR3 extends over 16 amino acids. V lost 2 bases to trimming and J lost 4 bases; unmatched junction nucleotides: 9. The CDR3: CASSLRGQAFSYGYTF. The CDR3 DNA reads as TGTGCCAGCAGCTTAAGGGGACAGGCATTTAGCTATGGCTACACCTTC.